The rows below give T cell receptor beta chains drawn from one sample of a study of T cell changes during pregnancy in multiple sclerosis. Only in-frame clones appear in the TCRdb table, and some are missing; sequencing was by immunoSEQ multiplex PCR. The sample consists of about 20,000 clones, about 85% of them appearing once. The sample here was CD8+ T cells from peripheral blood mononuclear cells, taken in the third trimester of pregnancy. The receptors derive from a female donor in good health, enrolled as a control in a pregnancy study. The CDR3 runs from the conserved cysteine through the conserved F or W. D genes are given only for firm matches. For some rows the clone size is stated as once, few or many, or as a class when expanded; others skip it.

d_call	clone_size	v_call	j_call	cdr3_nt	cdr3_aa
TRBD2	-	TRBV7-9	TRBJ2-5	TGTGCCAGCAGCTTCAGTCAGGGAGGGGAGACCCAGTACTTC	CASSFSQGGETQYF
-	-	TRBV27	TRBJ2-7	TGTGCCAGCAGTTTTTCGGGCGAGCAGTACTTC	CASSFSGEQYF
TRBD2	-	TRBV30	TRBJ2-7	TGTGCCTGGAGCGCGGGAGTCTACGAGCAGTACTTC	CAWSAGVYEQYF
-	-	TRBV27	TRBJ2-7	TGTGCCAGCAGTCCCCGCGTCACAGAGATCCACTACGAGCAGTACTTC	CASSPRVTEIHYEQYF
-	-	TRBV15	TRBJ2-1	TGTGCCACCAGCAGAGATCGGGGTCCCTTGGCTGAGCAGTTCTTC	CATSRDRGPLAEQFF
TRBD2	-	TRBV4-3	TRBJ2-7	TGCGCCAGCAGCCAAGAACATCCAGCGGGAGGTATCTACGAGCAGTACTTC	CASSQEHPAGGIYEQYF
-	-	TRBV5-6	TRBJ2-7	TGTGCCAGCAGCTTGGCGGGGAATTACGAGCAGTACTTC	CASSLAGNYEQYF
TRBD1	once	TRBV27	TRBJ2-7	TGTGCCAGCAGCCCGGGACAGGGGGCCTACGAGCAGTACTTC	CASSPGQGAYEQYF
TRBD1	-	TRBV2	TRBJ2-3	TGTGCCAGCAGGGACAGGGGGTACATAAGCACAGATACGCAGTATTTT	CASRDRGYISTDTQYF
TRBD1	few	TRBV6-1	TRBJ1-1	TGTGCCAGCAGTGAGGCTCCCGGGACAGGGCACACTGAAGCTTTCTTT	CASSEAPGTGHTEAFF
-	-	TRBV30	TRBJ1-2	TGTGCCTGGAGGCCGCCCCCGGTTCGTATCTATGGCTACACCTTC	CAWRPPPVRIYGYTF
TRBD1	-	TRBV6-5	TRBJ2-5	TGTGCCAGCAGTCTGGGGACAGGGGAAGAGACCCAGTACTTC	CASSLGTGEETQYF
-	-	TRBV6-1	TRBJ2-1	TGTGCCAGCAGTGACGTGGGGGCTAGGTATGAGCAGTTCTTC	CASSDVGARYEQFF
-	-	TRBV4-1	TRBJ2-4	TGCGCCAGCAGCTCAAGCTTTCGATTAGCCAAAAACATTCAGTACTTC	CASSSSFRLAKNIQYF
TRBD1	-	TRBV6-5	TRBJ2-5	TGTGCCAGCAGTTCCCTAGGACAGGGTTGGCAAGAGACCCAGTACTTC	CASSSLGQGWQETQYF
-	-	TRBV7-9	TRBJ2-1	TGTGCCAGCAGCTTAGAGGAGATTTACAATGAGCAGTTCTTC	CASSLEEIYNEQFF
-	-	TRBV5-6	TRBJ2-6	TGTGCCAGCAGCTTCGGGACTGGGGCCAACGTCCTGACTTTC	CASSFGTGANVLTF
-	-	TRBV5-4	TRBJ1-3	TGTGCCAGCAGCTTGGGACAGGACCCTGGAAACACCATATATTTT	CASSLGQDPGNTIYF
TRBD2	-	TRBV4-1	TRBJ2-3	TGCGCCAGCAAAGAAATCGAGGGGACTATCACAGATACGCAGTATTTT	CASKEIEGTITDTQYF
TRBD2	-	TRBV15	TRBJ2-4	TGTGCCACAGCATCCCTGGCGGGGGTTACCATTAGCACCAAAAACATTCAGTACTTC	CATASLAGVTISTKNIQYF
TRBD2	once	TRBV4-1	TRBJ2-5	TGCGCCAGCAGCCGCGGACTAGCGGGAGGGGAGACCCAGTACTTC	CASSRGLAGGETQYF
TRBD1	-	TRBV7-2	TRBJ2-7	TGTGCCAGCAGCGCTCCGGGACAGGGCCCCTACGAGCAGTACTTC	CASSAPGQGPYEQYF
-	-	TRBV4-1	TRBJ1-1	TGCGCCAGCAGCCAAGATCGAGGCTTCCCGAACACTGAAGCTTTCTTT	CASSQDRGFPNTEAFF
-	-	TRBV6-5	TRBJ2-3	TGTGCCAGCAGTTACGTGGGGCTTGGGACAGATACGCAGTATTTT	CASSYVGLGTDTQYF
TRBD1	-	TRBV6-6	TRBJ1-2	TGTGCCAGCACCAAAAGGGACAGGGCCCTCTATGGCTACACCTTC	CASTKRDRALYGYTF
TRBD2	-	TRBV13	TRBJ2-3	TGTGCCAGCAGCTTGTCGCCTAGCGGGAGGTATAGGATAAGCACAGATACGCAGTATTTT	CASSLSPSGRYRISTDTQYF
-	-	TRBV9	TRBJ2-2	TGTGCCAGCAGCGTAGGGTGGGGGGTTCCTGCGAACACCGGGGAGCTGTTTTTT	CASSVGWGVPANTGELFF
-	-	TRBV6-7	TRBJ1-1	TGTGCCAGCAGTTACTTTGCCGGGACACTGAACACTGAAGCTTTCTTT	CASSYFAGTLNTEAFF
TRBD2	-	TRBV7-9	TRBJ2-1	TGTGCCAGCAGCTTAGCCGGACTAGAGTTGCGAGAGCAGTTCTTC	CASSLAGLELREQFF
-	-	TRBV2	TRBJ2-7	TGTGCCAGCATGAGGGGCCTACGGGGGGAGCAGTACTTC	CASMRGLRGEQYF
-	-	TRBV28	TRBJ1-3	TGTGCCAGCAGTTTGAGGGGGACAAAGGGGTCTGGAAACACCATATATTTT	CASSLRGTKGSGNTIYF
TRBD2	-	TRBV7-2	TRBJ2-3	TGTGCCAGCAGCTTTGGGTCTAGCGGGAGAACAGATACGCAGTATTTT	CASSFGSSGRTDTQYF
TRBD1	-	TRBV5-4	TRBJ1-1	TGTGCCAGCAGCACCTATGACAGGGCAGGAACTGAAGCTTTCTTT	CASSTYDRAGTEAFF
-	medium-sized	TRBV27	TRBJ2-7	TGTGCCAGCAGGTTGACAGTCCTTGCCTACGAGCAGTACTTC	CASRLTVLAYEQYF
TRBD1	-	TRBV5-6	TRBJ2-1	TGTGCCAGCAGCTTCGGGACAGCCTACAATGAGCAGTTCTTC	CASSFGTAYNEQFF
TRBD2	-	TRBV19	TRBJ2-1	TGTGCCAGTACAATAGCGGGAGGGCCTGAGCAGTTCTTC	CASTIAGGPEQFF
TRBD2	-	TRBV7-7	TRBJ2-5	TGTGCTAGCAGCTTTTCACTAGCGGGGGGCGCAGAGACCCAGTACTTC	CASSFSLAGGAETQYF
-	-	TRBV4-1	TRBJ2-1	TGCGCCAGCAGCCAGCGAGGTAGGAGGATCTACAATGAGCAGTTCTTC	CASSQRGRRIYNEQFF
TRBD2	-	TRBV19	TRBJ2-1	TGTGCCAGTAGTAGCCTAGCGGGGGACAATGAGCAGTTCTTC	CASSSLAGDNEQFF
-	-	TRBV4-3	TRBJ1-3	TGCGCCAGCAGCCAAGATCGCACAGGGTATCGGCTTACCGTCTCTGGAAACACCATATATTTT	CASSQDRTGYRLTVSGNTIYF
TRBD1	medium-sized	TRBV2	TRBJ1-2	TGTGCCAGCAGTGAAGAAGACAGGGGCTATGGCTACACCTTC	CASSEEDRGYGYTF
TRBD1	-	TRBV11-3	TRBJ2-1	TGTGCCAGCAGCGGGACAGGCCCTGGTAATGAGCAGTTCTTC	CASSGTGPGNEQFF
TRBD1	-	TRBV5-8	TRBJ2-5	TGTGCCAGCAGCTTGGGGACAGGACAAGAGACCCAGTACTTC	CASSLGTGQETQYF